This entry features one T cell receptor (beta chain) sequence. This record comes from a study of T cell responses to AZD1222 COVID-19 vaccine. Sequencing used immunoSEQ multiplex PCR; TCRdb keeps in-frame clones, though not all of them. The profile shows some 130,000 clones, roughly 90% of them singletons. The CDR3 length is 12 residues. Looked up from germline, CDR1 is MRHNA and CDR2 is SNTAGT. V was trimmed by 6 bases and J by 5 bases, leaving 7 bases between them. The source material was peripheral blood, sampled on day 0 of AZD1222 vaccination. This clonotype was obtained from an adult in good health. This chain uses TRBV6-4 with TRBJ2-2; D not certain. CDR3 protein: CASRSLTGELFF. The DNA of the CDR3 is TGTGCCAGCAGAAGCTTAACCGGGGAGCTGTTTTTT.